What follows is one T cell receptor (beta chain) and its context. What it binds is unknown. Documented time point: week 47, end of study. Vaccinated patients received 300 ug of mutant IDH1 20-mer peptide per dose, with topical imiquimod. Germline CDR1 is ENHRY and CDR2 is SYGVKD. This CDR3 spans 14 amino acids. V was clipped by 3 bases and J by 3 bases, with 10 bases between them. This sample was taken from a study of a mutant IDH1 vaccine in newly diagnosed glioma. Profiled with immunoSEQ multiplex PCR; TCRdb holds only in-frame clones, not every one. Altogether about 31,000 clones are present, around 90% being singletons, with the ten largest covering 4.5% to 5.5%.

The genes are TRBV10-3 and TRBJ2-3, with D maybe TRBD2 (5 bases). This receptor was identified in a woman aged 40 to 50 with glioma. The source was PBMCs, collected from a glioma patient whose treatment included an IDH1 peptide vaccine. This CDR3 reads CAISDVGETDTQYF. CDR3 in DNA: TGTGCCATCAGTGATGTCGGGGAGACAGATACGCAGTATTTT.